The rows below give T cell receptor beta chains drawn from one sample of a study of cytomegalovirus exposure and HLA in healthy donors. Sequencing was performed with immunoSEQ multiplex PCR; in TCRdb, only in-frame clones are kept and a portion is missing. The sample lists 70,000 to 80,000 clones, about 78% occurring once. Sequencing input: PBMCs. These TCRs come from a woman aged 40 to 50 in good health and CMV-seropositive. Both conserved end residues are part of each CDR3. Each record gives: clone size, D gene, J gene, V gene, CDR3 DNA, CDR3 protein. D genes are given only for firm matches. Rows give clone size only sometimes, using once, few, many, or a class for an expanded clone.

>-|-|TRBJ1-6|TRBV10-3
TGTGCCATCAGTGAACGAGTAAGCTCCTATAATTCACCCCTCCACTTT
CAISERVSSYNSPLHF
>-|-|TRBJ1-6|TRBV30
TGTGCCTGGGCCCCCGCGGGCTCCTATAATTCACCCCTCCACTTT
CAWAPAGSYNSPLHF
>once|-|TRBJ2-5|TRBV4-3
TGCGCCAGCAGCCAATGGACAGTACAAGAGACCCAGTACTTC
CASSQWTVQETQYF
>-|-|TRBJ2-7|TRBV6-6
TGTGCCAGCATTATGATTGACGGGGGACCCTACGAGCAGTACTTC
CASIMIDGGPYEQYF
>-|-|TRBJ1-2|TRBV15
TGTGCCACCAGCAGAGACAGGCCGTACTATGGCTACACCTTC
CATSRDRPYYGYTF
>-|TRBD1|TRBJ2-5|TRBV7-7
TGTGCCAGCAGCTCCACGGGACAGGTTAACCAAGAGACCCAGTACTTC
CASSSTGQVNQETQYF
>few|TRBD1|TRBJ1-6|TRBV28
TGTGCCAGCAGCCCCGGGACAGGGTATTCACCCCTCCACTTT
CASSPGTGYSPLHF
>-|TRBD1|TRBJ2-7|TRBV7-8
TGTGCCAGCAGCTTACAGGGGGCTATGAACGAGCAGTACTTC
CASSLQGAMNEQYF
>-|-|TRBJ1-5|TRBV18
TGTGCCAGCTCACTGGGCGTAGGCAATCAGCCCCAGCATTTT
CASSLGVGNQPQHF
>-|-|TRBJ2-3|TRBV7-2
TGTGCCAGCAGCCCTGACAGTTATACGCAGTATTTT
CASSPDSYTQYF
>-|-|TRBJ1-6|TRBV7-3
TGTGCCAGCAGCTTAAACGCAGGAGGGAATTCACCCCTCCACTTT
CASSLNAGGNSPLHF
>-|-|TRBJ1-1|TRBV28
TGTGCCAGCAGTTTATACAGGAACACTGAAGCTTTCTTT
CASSLYRNTEAFF
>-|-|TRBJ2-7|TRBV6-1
TGTGCCAGCAGTGAGGCAGGGCGATCCTACGAGCAGTACTTC
CASSEAGRSYEQYF
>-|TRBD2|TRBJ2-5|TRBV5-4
TGTGCCAGCAGCCCAAGGACTAGCGGGGGGTCGGAGACCCAGTACTTC
CASSPRTSGGSETQYF
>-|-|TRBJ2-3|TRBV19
TGTGCCAGTAGCGAGCAGGGGAGCACAGATACGCAGTATTTT
CASSEQGSTDTQYF
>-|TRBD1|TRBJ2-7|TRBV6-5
TGTGCCAGCAGTTACCTGGACAGGGGCGAGCAGTACTTC
CASSYLDRGEQYF
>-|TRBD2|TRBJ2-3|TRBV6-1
TGTGCCAGCAGTGAAGGTCTAGCGGGACTTAGCACAGATACGCAGTATTTT
CASSEGLAGLSTDTQYF